Presented here are 14 T cell receptor beta chains from one specimen sequenced in a study of T cell changes during pregnancy in multiple sclerosis. The method was immunoSEQ multiplex PCR; TCRdb's version includes in-frame clones alone and lacks a portion of them. The table has 40,000 to 50,000 clones, roughly 95% seen once; the top ten hold around 0.31%. The sequences come from CD4+ T cells from peripheral blood mononuclear cells, collected in the third trimester of pregnancy. Receptors were obtained from a female donor with multiple sclerosis, enrolled in a pregnancy study.

The gene calls are TRBV11-3 and TRBJ1-4; D is possibly TRBD1 (5 bases). The CDR3 consists of 12 residues. Germline V gene lookup returns CDR1 SGHNT and CDR2 YENEEA. V was pared by 3 bases and J by 7 bases, with 6 bases between. The CDR3 nucleotides read TGTGCCAGCAGCTTTAGGGGTGAAAAACTGTTTTTT. Its protein is CASSFRGEKLFF.

V usage is TRBV5-6 and J usage is TRBJ1-2; weak D call: TRBD1 (5 bases). Trimming took 4 bases from V and 4 from J, leaving 20 bases between them. Germline V CDR1 and CDR2: SGHDT, YYEEEE. The length of the CDR3 is 16 residues. The CDR3 region has the DNA TGTGCCAGCAGCCGTGCGGGGGGGTTAGGATTCTATGGCTACACCTTC. Its translation: CASSRAGGLGFYGYTF.

The rearrangement uses TRBV16 and TRBJ2-2; D is ambiguous. Trimming stripped 2 bases from V and 0 bases from J, with 7 bases between. The CDR3 loop spans 15 amino acids. Germline V gene sequence: CDR1 KGHSY, CDR2 FQNENV. In nucleotides, the CDR3 is TGTGCCAGCAGCCAAACTCTTACGAACACCGGGGAGCTGTTTTTT. It is translated as CASSQTLTNTGELFF.

The J gene is TRBJ2-1, the V gene TRBV4-1; tentative D call: TRBD2 (5 bases). Trimming pared 0 bases from V and 10 bases from J, leaving 19 bases between. Germline CDR1 and CDR2: MGHRA and YSYEKL. This CDR3 is built from 16 residues. The CDR3 reads CASSQEAAAGTGEQFF. The CDR3 DNA is TGCGCCAGCAGCCAAGAAGCGGCAGCCGGTACGGGGGAGCAGTTCTTC.

The chain combines TRBV19 with TRBJ2-1; 10 bases map to TRBD1. V lost 3 bases to trimming and J lost 8 bases; unmatched junction nucleotides: 13. Per germline, CDR1 LNHDA and CDR2 SQIVND (reference sequence). The CDR3 is 17 amino acids. CDR3 DNA: TGTGCCAGTAGTATCAGTTTGGGGACAGGGGTTTCATATGAGCAGTTCTTC. It is translated as CASSISLGTGVSYEQFF. Full variable domain (remainder filled in from reference TRBV19 and TRBJ2-1): DGGITQSPKYLFRKEGQNVTLSCEQNLNHDAMYWYRQDPGQGLRLIYYSQIVNDFQKGDIAEGYSVSREKKESFPLTVTSAQKNPTAFYLCASSISLGTGVSYEQFFGPGTRLTVL.

J is TRBJ2-5 and V is TRBV9; 7 bases match TRBD2. V lost 1 base, J lost 2 bases, and 2 bases stayed unmatched. Germline CDR1 and CDR2: SGDLS and YYNGEE. The CDR3 contains 14 residues. The CDR3 DNA follows: TGTGCCAGCAGCGTAAGGGGAGGGCAAGAGACCCAGTACTTC. As protein: CASSVRGGQETQYF.

This chain uses TRBV7-8 with TRBJ1-4; 11 bases are a match to TRBD1. Per germline, CDR1 SGHVS and CDR2 FQNEAQ. The CDR3 runs to 15 residues. After removal of 5 bases from V and 11 bases from J, the junction contained 10 bases not matched to a gene. CDR3 residues: CASSAGQGVVGKLFF. The CDR3 DNA reads as TGTGCCAGCAGCGCGGGACAGGGGGTGGTAGGGAAACTGTTTTTT.

V is TRBV5-4 and J is TRBJ2-7, with 9 positions matching TRBD2. The trim removed 4 bases at V and 5 bases at J, leaving 13 bases unmatched. The CDR3 has 16 amino acids. Germline V gives CDR1 SGHNT, CDR2 YYREEE (reference sequence). The CDR3 bases are TGTGCCAGCAGCCCTACGACTAGCGGAAGAATCCACGAGCAGTACTTC. This sequence encodes CASSPTTSGRIHEQYF.

The J gene is TRBJ2-5, the V gene TRBV6-5; TRBD2 aligns across 8 bases. This CDR3 has 15 amino acids. J lost 1 base, V lost 6 bases, and 7 bases had no gene match. In germline, CDR1 is MNHEY, CDR2 SVGAGI. The CDR3 region is CASSYGRGGQETQYF. The CDR3 DNA is TGTGCCAGCAGCTACGGCCGGGGGGGCCAAGAGACCCAGTACTTC.

The rearrangement joins TRBV9 to TRBJ2-2; D is ambiguous. Germline V gene data show CDR1 as SGDLS and CDR2 as YYNGEE. This CDR3 spans 15 amino acids. Deletions cut 0 bases from V and 6 bases from J, with 12 bases between. The CDR3 loop is CASSVGAQASGELFF. Written as DNA, the CDR3 is TGTGCCAGCAGCGTAGGGGCCCAGGCTTCCGGGGAGCTGTTTTTT. Using reference TRBV9 and TRBJ2-2 for the parts outside the CDR3, the full variable domain is DSGVTQTPKHLITATGQRVTLRCSPRSGDLSVYWYQQSLDQGLQFLIQYYNGEERAKGNILERFSAQQFPDLHSELNLSSLELGDSALYFCASSVGAQASGELFFGEGSRLTVL.

The V and J genes are TRBV5-8 and TRBJ1-1; no reliable D call. Germline CDR1 SGHTS, CDR2 YDEGEE. V was clipped by 5 bases and J by 4 bases, with 9 bases between them. The length of the CDR3 is 12 residues. The CDR3 DNA reads as TGTGCCAGCAGTTTATATAGCACTGAAGCTTTCTTT. Its translation: CASSLYSTEAFF.

V is TRBV7-2 and J is TRBJ1-1; D uncertain. Between the trimmed V and J ends, which lost 1 base and 6 bases, there was a span of 12 bases. Looked up from germline, CDR1 is SGHTA and CDR2 is FQGNSA. The CDR3 has 14 amino acids. For the CDR3, the DNA is TGTGCCAGCAGCTTAGACCGGATTAGCGCTGAAGCTTTCTTT. It specifies CASSLDRISAEAFF.

The chain uses TRBV10-3 and TRBJ1-5; D gene uncertain. The CDR3 length is 13 residues. Germline assignment: CDR1 ENHRY and CDR2 SYGVKD. Trimming took off 7 bases at V and 3 bases at J, with 10 bases between the two ends. This CDR3 reads CAITGADNQPQHF. The DNA for the CDR3 is TGTGCCATCACCGGAGCAGACAATCAGCCCCAGCATTTT.

V usage is TRBV9 and J usage is TRBJ1-2, with 7 bases identical to TRBD1. V shed 6 bases and J 6 bases; nucleotides not matched to a gene: 14. Germline CDR1 is SGDLS and CDR2 is YYNGEE. There are 15 residues in the CDR3. CDR3 region: CASTPIPTGKNGYTF. CDR3 in DNA: TGTGCCAGCACCCCAATCCCGACAGGGAAGAATGGCTACACCTTC.